This T cell receptor (beta chain) was recorded in a study of graft-versus-host responses after intestinal transplantation. The V and J ends lost 7 bases and 0 bases, in that order; junction bases with no gene match: 14. CDR3 size: 19 residues. Germline assignment: CDR1 SGHRS and CDR2 YFSETQ. Profiled with immunoSEQ multiplex PCR; TCRdb holds only in-frame clones, not every one. The sample yields 130,000 to 150,000 clones, about 90% seen once. Comment on this clone: Its specificity is unknown.

Broader study findings: Where graft-donor T cell macrochimerism was present, patients had high graft-versus-host to host-versus-graft clonal ratios in allografts.

Source: unstimulated CD4+ T cells sorted from spleen or lymph node cells, taken before intestinal transplant. This receptor was taken from a human donor who received an intestinal transplant. The gene calls are TRBV5-1 and TRBJ2-1; TRBD2 matches at 12 bases. The CDR3, as DNA: TGCGCCAGCGGACAGGGACTAGCGGGCTCTTCGAGCTCCTACAATGAGCAGTTCTTC. It is translated as CASGQGLAGSSSSYNEQFF.